These 13 T cell receptor beta chains were sequenced from one sample in a study of CD8+ T cells in alopecia areata (dated by TCRdb to the late 2010s). Library preparation was by the immunoSEQ multiplex PCR assay. RNA was extracted from all samples and reverse transcribed into cDNA as template for TCR sequencing. TCRdb retrieved this table from immuneACCESS and kept in-frame rearrangements only. Not all clones are present; in checked studies, unresolved V genes account for under half, and no reason is known for the remainder. The sample profile shows 150,000 to 200,000 clones; approximately 62% of them were found once. 11% to 15% of the sample comes from the top ten. This specimen's time point label, per the study, means: roughly 26 weeks on oral tofacitinib. The treatment or condition label on this specimen signifies: oral pan-JAK inhibitor, 5-10 mg twice daily. The sample in question was CD4+ T cells sorted from blood, obtained at week 24, from a patient treated with tofacitinib. Receptor source: a human donor with alopecia areata.

The J gene is TRBJ1-1, the V gene TRBV27; TRBD1 might be the D (5 bases). The V gene's germline CDR1 is MNHEY and CDR2 SMNVEV (reference sequence). V was trimmed by 8 bases and J by 5 bases, leaving 18 bases between them. The length of the CDR3 is 14 residues. CDR3 coding DNA: TGTGCCAGCCAAAGTGAGGGGCGGAGAACTGAAGCTTTCTTT. It codes for CASQSEGRRTEAFF.

The genes are TRBV5-1 and TRBJ1-2; TRBD1 might be the D (5 bases). Trimming shortened V by 4 bases and J by 8 bases, and 21 bases separated the two germline ends. This CDR3 is built from 15 residues. CDR1 and CDR2 (germline): SGHRS, YFSETQ. For the CDR3, the DNA is TGCGCCAGCAGCCAAACAATCGCGGGGGAAAACGGCTACACCTTC. As protein: CASSQTIAGENGYTF.

The rearrangement links TRBV30 to TRBJ1-2; no clear D. The CDR3 totals 11 residues. CDR1 and CDR2 (germline): GTSNPN, SVGIG (reference sequence). The germline V and J ends were trimmed by 5 bases and 7 bases, with 11 bases remaining between them. CDR3 in DNA: TGTGCCTGGGGCAGGTTACTTGGCTACACCTTC. Its protein product is CAWGRLLGYTF. The full variable domain, with the rest looked up from reference TRBV30 and TRBJ1-2, is SQTIHQWPATLVQPVGSPLSLECTVEGTSNPNLYWYRQAAGRGLQLLFYSVGIGQISSEVPQNLSASRPQDRQFILSSKKLLLSDSGFYLCAWGRLLGYTFGSGTRLTVV.

The chain uses TRBV2 and TRBJ2-3; TRBD1 aligns across 9 bases. This CDR3 comprises 15 residues. The trim removed 6 bases at V and 5 bases at J, leaving 9 bases unmatched. Looked up from germline, CDR1 is SNHLY and CDR2 is FYNNEI. The CDR3 protein is CASSRDRVIEDTQYF. In DNA, the CDR3 is TGTGCCAGCAGCCGGGACAGGGTTATAGAAGATACGCAGTATTTT.

The chain uses TRBV29-1 and TRBJ2-7; possibly TRBD1 for D (6 bases). CDR3 length: 14 residues. Trimming removed 4 bases from V and 4 bases from J, with 17 bases in between. Germline CDR1 reads SQVTM; CDR2 reads ANQGSEA. CDR3: CSVAFGQGLYEQYF. In DNA form, the CDR3 reads TGCAGCGTTGCGTTTGGGCAGGGGCTGTACGAGCAGTACTTC.

The J gene is TRBJ1-1, the V gene TRBV10-3; D is possibly TRBD1 (6 bases). V was trimmed by 4 bases and J by 0 bases, leaving 12 bases between them. CDR1 is ENHRY, CDR2 SYGVKD, per germline. This CDR3 has 15 residues. The CDR3 bases are TGTGCCATCAGTGCTTCAGGACAGATGAACACTGAAGCTTTCTTT. It specifies CAISASGQMNTEAFF.

The V call is TRBV7-9, the J call TRBJ2-3; weak D call: TRBD2 (6 bases). Germline V CDR1 and CDR2: SEHNR, FQNEAQ (reference sequence). The CDR3 runs 16 residues. Trimming removed 5 bases from V and 1 base from J, with 16 bases in between. CDR3 sequence reads: CASSPYGGLGTDTQYF. CDR3 DNA: TGTGCCAGCAGCCCCTACGGAGGGTTGGGCACAGATACGCAGTATTTT.

The gene calls are TRBV23-1 and TRBJ1-2; 10 bases fit TRBD1. TRBV23-1 is classed as an ORF, of uncertain function. Trimming cost V 3 bases and J 2 bases; bases outside gene matches: 6. The CDR3 consists of 16 residues. CDR3 loop: CASSQPGQGTNYGYTF. The CDR3 DNA reads TGCGCCAGCAGTCAGCCGGGACAGGGGACGAACTATGGCTACACCTTC.

The genes are TRBV20-1 and TRBJ2-4; the match to TRBD1 covers 7 bases. The CDR3 has 11 residues. The germline CDR1 and CDR2 sequences are DFQATT and SNEGSKA (reference sequence). Germline trimming cut 3 bases from V and 15 bases from J; bases unmatched to any gene: 8. Here the CDR3 reads CSARKGTAWYF. CDR3 nucleotides: TGCAGTGCTAGGAAGGGGACAGCCTGGTACTTC.

The chain employs TRBV28 and TRBJ1-4; D perhaps matches TRBD1 (5 bases). The CDR3 length is 16 residues. Germline V lookup: CDR1 MDHEN, CDR2 SYDVKM. V lost 4 bases to trimming and J lost 5 bases, with 17 bases between them. CDR3: CASSSPSLGVNEKLFF. Here the CDR3 DNA reads TGTGCCAGCAGTTCCCCCTCACTGGGGGTGAATGAAAAACTGTTTTTT.

This sequence joins TRBV30 and TRBJ1-2; D is uncertain. The ends were cut back, 6 bases at V and 0 bases at J, with 17 bases in the middle. The germline V gene has CDR1 GTSNPN and CDR2 SVGIG (reference sequence). There are 15 residues in the CDR3. CDR3 residues: CACPLPVGANYGYTF. The DNA of the CDR3 is TGTGCCTGCCCCCTACCGGTGGGAGCTAACTATGGCTACACCTTC.

The V call is TRBV29-1, the J call TRBJ1-1; the D gene is possibly TRBD1 (5 bases). V was shortened by 4 bases and J by 2 bases, with 14 bases between the two germline ends. The CDR3 length is 14 residues. The germline V gene has CDR1 SQVTM and CDR2 ANQGSEA. CDR3 DNA: TGCAGCGTTGTGGCAGGGTCGAGCAACACTGAAGCTTTCTTT. This sequence encodes CSVVAGSSNTEAFF.

The chain has TRBV29-1 and TRBJ1-4; no definite D call. The CDR3 has 13 residues. The V end was cut by 5 bases, the J end by 0 bases, with 7 bases between. Germline V gives CDR1 SQVTM, CDR2 ANQGSEA. CDR3 residues: CSVPDATNEKLFF. Written as DNA, the CDR3 is TGCAGCGTTCCAGATGCAACTAATGAAAAACTGTTTTTT. Together with reference TRBV29-1 and TRBJ1-4, the CDR3 gives the full variable domain: SAVISQKPSRDICQRGTSLTIQCQVDSQVTMMFWYRQQPGQSLTLIATANQGSEATYESGFVIDKFPISRPNLTFSTLTVSNMSPEDSSIYLCSVPDATNEKLFFGSGTQLSVL.